This T cell receptor beta chain was observed in a study of shared clonotypes between healthy human individuals. Findings and limits, study-wide: A generally larger estimated richness was seen in naive subsets than in memory subsets.

The germline V gene has CDR1 LGHNT and CDR2 FRNRAP. The J segment lost 4 bases and the V segment lost 2 bases, leaving 7 bases of the junction unmatched. The CDR3 extends over 16 amino acids. Replicate sorted-subset PCRs were loaded with 150 to 200 ng DNA, about 30,000 T cell genomes. In the original processing: Quality scores were absent from the junction-only immunoSEQ sequences, so filtering differed. The repertoire was sequenced with immunoSEQ multiplex PCR; TCRdb's copy has only in-frame clones and lacks some. That table supplies the V and J calls and clone size; D and trimming were determined from the DNA. The table includes approximately 2.4 million clones, nearly 97% detected once. As concerns this clone: Its antigen is as yet unknown.

This TCR was recovered from a young man in good health. The specimen was naive CD4+ T cells sorted from blood. Subset: CD45RA+ positively selected. This chain connects TRBV12-5 to TRBJ1-5; 8 nucleotides match TRBD1. The CDR3 loop is CASGLKGTGSNQPQHF. CDR3 in DNA: TGTGCTAGTGGTTTGAAAGGGACAGGTTCGAATCAGCCCCAGCATTTT.